The 6 T cell receptor beta chains listed next were all sequenced from one sample in a study of T cell changes during pregnancy in multiple sclerosis. The protocol was immunoSEQ multiplex PCR, while the TCRdb copy is restricted to in-frame clones and leaves out a portion. The data show approximately 100,000 clones, approximately 92% seen once. The sample consisted of peripheral blood, taken in the first trimester of pregnancy. These receptors were collected from a female donor with multiple sclerosis, enrolled in a pregnancy study.

The chain is built from TRBV23-1 and TRBJ1-1; 9 nucleotides line up with TRBD1. TRBV23-1 is an ORF, and what it does is uncertain. The length of the CDR3 is 11 residues. Trimming removed 9 bases from V and 10 bases from J; junction bases left unmatched: 6. CDR3 in amino acids: CASLSGQGAFF. The DNA for the CDR3 is TGCGCCAGTCTGTCGGGACAGGGAGCTTTCTTT.

The CDR3 DNA is TGCGCCAGCAGCCGGTGGGACAGGGGAATGAATGAGCAGTTCTTC. Residues: CASSRWDRGMNEQFF. V is TRBV4-1 and J is TRBJ2-1, with 10 bases identical to TRBD1. The germline V gene encodes CDR1 MGHRA and CDR2 YSYEKL. The CDR3 has 15 residues. V lost 4 bases and J lost 7; bases outside the gene matches: 7.

The chain couples TRBV29-1 to TRBJ1-2; D uncertain. CDR1 and CDR2 (germline): SQVTM, ANQGSEA. V dropped 7 bases and J dropped 1 base, with 10 bases sitting between them. CDR3 size: 12 residues. This CDR3 reads CSASHSNYGYTF. The DNA of the CDR3 is TGCAGCGCTTCACACAGTAACTATGGCTACACCTTC.

The chain combines TRBV2 with TRBJ2-1; D is perhaps TRBD2 (6 bases). The CDR3 is made up of 15 amino acids. Trimming took 3 bases from V and 6 from J, leaving 15 bases between them. Germline CDR1 SNHLY, CDR2 FYNNEI. CDR3 residues: CASSERSLATNEQFF. The CDR3 region has the DNA TGTGCCAGCAGTGAGCGGTCACTAGCAACCAATGAGCAGTTCTTC. The full variable domain, rest sourced from reference TRBV2 and TRBJ2-1, is EPEVTQTPSHQVTQMGQEVILRCVPISNHLYFYWYRQILGQKVEFLVSFYNNEISEKSEIFDDQFSVERPDGSNFTLKIRSTKLEDSAMYFCASSERSLATNEQFFGPGTRLTVL.

CDR3 region: CAREGDRDRPTTGNTIYF. The CDR3 nucleotides are TGTGCCAGAGAGGGGGACAGAGACCGTCCAACCACTGGAAACACCATATATTTT. The rearrangement links TRBV2 to TRBJ1-3; 7 positions match TRBD1. V was pared by 9 bases and J by 2 bases, with 19 bases of the junction left unmatched. The CDR3 has 18 amino acids. Germline V gives CDR1 SNHLY, CDR2 FYNNEI.

V usage is TRBV5-4 and J usage is TRBJ1-2; D is undetermined. Germline CDR1 SGHNT, CDR2 YYREEE (reference sequence). Trimming cost V 4 bases and J 2 bases, with 12 bases left between them. This CDR3 region has 14 residues. The CDR3 bases are TGTGCCAGCAGCCCCCGCGGGGAGAACTATGGCTACACCTTC. Protein product: CASSPRGENYGYTF.